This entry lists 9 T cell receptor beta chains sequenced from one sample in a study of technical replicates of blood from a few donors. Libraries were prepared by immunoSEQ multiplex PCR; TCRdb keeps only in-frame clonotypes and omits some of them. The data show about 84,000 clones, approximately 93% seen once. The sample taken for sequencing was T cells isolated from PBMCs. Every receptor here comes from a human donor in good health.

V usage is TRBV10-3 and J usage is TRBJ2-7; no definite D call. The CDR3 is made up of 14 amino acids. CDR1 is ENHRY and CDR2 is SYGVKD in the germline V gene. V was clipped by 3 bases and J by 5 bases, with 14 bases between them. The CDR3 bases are TGTGCCATCAGTGAAAGATCGAGCCTCCACGAGCAGTACTTC. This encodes CAISERSSLHEQYF.

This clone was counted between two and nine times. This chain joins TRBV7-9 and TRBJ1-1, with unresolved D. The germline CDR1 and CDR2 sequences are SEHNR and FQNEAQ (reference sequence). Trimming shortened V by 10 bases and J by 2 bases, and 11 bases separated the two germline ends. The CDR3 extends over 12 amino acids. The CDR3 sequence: CATSRGNTEAFF. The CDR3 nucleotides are TGTGCCACCAGTCGGGGTAACACTGAAGCTTTCTTT.

The CDR3 DNA follows: TGCGCCAGCAGCTGGGGACTAGCGGATGACTCTAATACGCAGTATTTT. Its protein product is CASSWGLADDSNTQYF. V is TRBV5-1 and J is TRBJ2-3, with 11 bases aligning to TRBD2. Per germline, CDR1 SGHRS and CDR2 YFSETQ. V lost 3 bases and J lost 7; bases outside the gene matches: 10. The CDR3 loop spans 16 amino acids.

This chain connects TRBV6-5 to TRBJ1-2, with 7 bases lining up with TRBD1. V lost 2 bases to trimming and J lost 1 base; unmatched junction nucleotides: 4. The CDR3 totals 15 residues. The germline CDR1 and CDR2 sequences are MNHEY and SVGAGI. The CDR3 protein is CASSYLTGSNYGYTF. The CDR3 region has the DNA TGTGCCAGCAGTTACCTGACAGGGAGTAACTATGGCTACACCTTC.

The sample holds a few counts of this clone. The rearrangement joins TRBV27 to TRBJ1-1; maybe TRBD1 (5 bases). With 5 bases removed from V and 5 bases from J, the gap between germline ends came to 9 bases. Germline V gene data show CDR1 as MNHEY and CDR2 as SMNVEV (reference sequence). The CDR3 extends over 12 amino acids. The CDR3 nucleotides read TGTGCCAGCAGTGTAAGGGGAACTGAAGCTTTCTTT. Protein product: CASSVRGTEAFF.

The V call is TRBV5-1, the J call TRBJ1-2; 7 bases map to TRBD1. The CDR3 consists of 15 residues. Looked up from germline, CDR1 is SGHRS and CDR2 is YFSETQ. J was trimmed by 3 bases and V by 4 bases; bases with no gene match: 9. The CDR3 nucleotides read TGCGCCAGCAGCCCATCCGGGACAGCTTACTATGGCTACACCTTC. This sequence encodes CASSPSGTAYYGYTF. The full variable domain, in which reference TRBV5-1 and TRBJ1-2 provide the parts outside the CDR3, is KAGVTQTPRYLIKTRGQQVTLSCSPISGHRSVSWYQQTPGQGLQFLFEYFSETQRNKGNFPGRFSGRQFSNSRSEMNVSTLELGDSALYLCASSPSGTAYYGYTFGSGTRLTVV.

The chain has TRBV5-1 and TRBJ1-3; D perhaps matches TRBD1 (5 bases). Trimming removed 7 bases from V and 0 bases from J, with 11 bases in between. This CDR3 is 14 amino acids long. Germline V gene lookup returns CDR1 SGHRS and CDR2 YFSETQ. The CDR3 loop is CASRRGTSGNTIYF. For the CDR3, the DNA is TGCGCCAGCCGAAGGGGAACCTCTGGAAACACCATATATTTT.

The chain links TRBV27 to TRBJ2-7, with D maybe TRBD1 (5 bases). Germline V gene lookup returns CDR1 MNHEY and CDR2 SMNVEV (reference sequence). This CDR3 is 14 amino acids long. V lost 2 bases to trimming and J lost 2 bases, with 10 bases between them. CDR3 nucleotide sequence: TGTGCCAGCAGTTTAATTCAGGGTACCTACGAGCAGTACTTC. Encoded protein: CASSLIQGTYEQYF.

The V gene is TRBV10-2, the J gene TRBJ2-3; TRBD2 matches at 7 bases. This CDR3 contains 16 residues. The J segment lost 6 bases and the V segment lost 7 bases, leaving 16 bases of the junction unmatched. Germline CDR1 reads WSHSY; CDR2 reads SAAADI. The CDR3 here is CASTPGLRGSGDTQYF. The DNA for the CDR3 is TGCGCCAGCACCCCGGGGTTGCGGGGGTCAGGGGATACGCAGTATTTT.